Sequencing of this T cell receptor (beta chain) was carried out in a study of vaccination effects on CD4 cells after COVID-19. As to this clone: Antigen: not known.

Study findings and constraints: Early post-infection timepoints were missing from the study, which also had few convalescent patients.

After less than twelve days in culture, the CD4+ T cells were isolated. The authors exchanged half the medium for IL-2 medium on days 3 and 7. This CDR3 contains 14 residues. Germline V gives CDR1 MRHNA, CDR2 SNTAGT. The V gene end was trimmed by 6 bases and the J gene end by 6 bases; junction bases not matched to a gene: 9. The protocol was immunoSEQ multiplex PCR, while the TCRdb copy is restricted to in-frame clones and leaves out a portion. This sample has 45,000 to 75,000 clones, with about three quarters found just once. This clonotype originated in a human donor who received a COVID-19 vaccine. The chain couples TRBV6-4 to TRBJ1-1; 8 positions agree with TRBD1. The sample in question was CD4+ T cells from PBMCs cultured without peptide, obtained before COVID-19 vaccination. The CDR3 bases are TGTGCCAGCAGCTCGACAGGGGTGGGGGCTGAAGCTTTCTTT. Protein sequence: CASSSTGVGAEAFF.